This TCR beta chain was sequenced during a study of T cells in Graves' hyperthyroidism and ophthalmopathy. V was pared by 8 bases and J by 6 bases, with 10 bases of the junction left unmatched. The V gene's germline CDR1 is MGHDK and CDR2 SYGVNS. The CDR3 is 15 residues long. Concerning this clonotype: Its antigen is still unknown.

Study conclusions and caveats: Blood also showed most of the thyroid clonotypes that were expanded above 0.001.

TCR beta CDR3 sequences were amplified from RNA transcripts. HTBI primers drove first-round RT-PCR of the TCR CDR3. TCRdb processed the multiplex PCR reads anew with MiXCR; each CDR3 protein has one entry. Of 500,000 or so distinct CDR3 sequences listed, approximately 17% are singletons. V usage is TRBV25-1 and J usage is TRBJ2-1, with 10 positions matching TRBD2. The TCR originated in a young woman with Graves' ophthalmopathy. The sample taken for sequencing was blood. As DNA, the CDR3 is TGTGCCAGCCAAAGAGGGACTAGCGCGTCCAATGAGCAGTTCTTC. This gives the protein CASQRGTSASNEQFF. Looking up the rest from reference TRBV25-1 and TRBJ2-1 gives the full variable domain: EADIYQTPRYLVIGTGKKITLECSQTMGHDKMYWYQQDPGMELHLIHYSYGVNSTEKGDLSSESTVSRIRTEHFPLTLESARPSHTSQYLCASQRGTSASNEQFFGPGTRLTVL.